This T cell receptor beta chain appears in the sequencing data of a study of blood T cell repertoires in COVID-19 (dated by TCRdb to the early 2020s). For context, the study as a whole: Samples from collaborators originated in the United States, Italy and Spain and spanned both the acute and convalescent phases of COVID-19. The prospective study material was composed of cDNA or gDNA derived from T cells, B-cell-depleted T cells, or PBMCs. The dataset comprised deeply sampled blood TCRbeta repertoires from subjects exposed to, actively infected with, or recovered from COVID-19. The repertoires were made available in a free public database intended to serve as a resource for research on the immune response to SARS-CoV-2. The samples were drawn from the first 160 participants of the ongoing ImmuneRACE study and from 950 to 1,500 subjects provided by 6 global collaborators. A de-identified subject ID, COVID-19 status, age in years and sex were almost always included in the sample metadata. Where HLA class I and class II types were available, the types were taken from metadata supplied by the sample provider, not from assay-based typing.

The CDR3 contains 17 residues, cysteine and phenylalanine counted. Here the CDR3 DNA is all that survives: 51 bases in frame from base 1. The germline V gene provides CDR1 SGHRS and CDR2 YFSETQ. Trimming takes 4 bases off V and 5 bases off J; junction bases not matched to a gene: 14. Summary of the overall study and its limitations: The quantity of clinical and demographic metadata differed by source and by participant and was supplied without curation.

Enrolling through a virtual design, the prospective study's participants ranged in age from roughly 18 to 95 years and lived across roughly 23 United States geographic areas. In the prospective study, participants were assigned to cohorts based on the clinical history participants reported in a screening survey and a study questionnaire. In the prospective study, whole blood, serum and a nasopharyngeal or oropharyngeal swab were collected from each participant by mobile phlebotomists. Additional blood draws and questionnaires over a roughly two-month period could optionally be provided by prospective study participants. Before DNA extraction, blood samples from the prospective study were shipped at room temperature or frozen. The immunoSEQ Assay, a bias-controlled multiplex PCR, was used to amplify TCRbeta CDR3 regions from genomic DNA. Per the original workflow: The number of nucleated cells in each sample was estimated by amplification of reference gene primers within the assay. Sequence reads were collapsed and filtered to measure the absolute abundance of every unique TCRbeta CDR3 rearrangement. For each sample, productive Simpson clonality was calculated as the square root of Simpson's diversity index across productive rearrangements. This immuneACCESS table, as held by TCRdb, lists in-frame sequences with V and J called but not all clones. Of the missing ones, under half trace to an unresolved V gene in checked studies; the others have no known cause. V and J calls and clone size are given by that table; D and trimming were obtained from the DNA. In this sample the table shows about 440,000 clones, roughly 87% of which occur a single time. Roughly 2% of the sample belongs to the ten largest clones.

Note on this clone: The specificity of this receptor is unknown. No much larger clone exists at a distance of one base, and base qualities are not known.

The origin of this receptor is a woman between 18 and 29 years old with acute COVID-19. This sequence uses TRBV5-1 and TRBJ1-2; 10 junctional bases match TRBD1. The source material was PBMCs or T cells enriched from blood (not recorded which). The CDR3 loop reads CASSPGSGQGFLYGYTF. The sequenced DNA: TGCGCCAGCAGCCCCGGCTCGGGACAGGGGTTTTTATATGGCTACACCTTC.